Following are 15 T cell receptor beta chains from one sample sequenced in a study of cytomegalovirus exposure and HLA in healthy donors. The PCR ran on 60 Vbeta and 13 Jbeta primers. Repertoires were generated with immunoSEQ multiplex PCR, while TCRdb's copy carries only in-frame clones and drops some. The data hold 150,000 to 200,000 clones, with 70% to 90% observed a single time. The sample taken for sequencing was PBMCs. The receptors stem from a man younger than 35 in good health and CMV-seropositive.

Many counts were recorded for this clone. The rearrangement uses TRBV6-5 and TRBJ2-2; D is perhaps TRBD1 (6 bases). The CDR3 sequence is 15 residues long. CDR1 and CDR2 from the germline V gene are MNHEY and SVGAGI. V dropped 0 bases and J dropped 5 bases, with 10 bases sitting between them. The CDR3 is CASSYSGQLTGELFF. The CDR3, as DNA: TGTGCCAGCAGTTACTCAGGACAGCTAACCGGGGAGCTGTTTTTT.

The chain couples TRBV6-6 to TRBJ1-5, with a possible D match to TRBD1 (6 bases). This CDR3 comprises 13 residues. Germline lookup yields CDR1 MNHNY and CDR2 SVGAGI (reference sequence). Trimming removed 7 bases at V and 7 bases at J, with 14 bases between. The chain's CDR3 is CASNGQGSQPQHF. The CDR3 nucleotides read TGTGCCAGCAACGGGCAGGGGAGCCAGCCCCAGCATTTT.

The chain combines TRBV10-3 with TRBJ2-7, with 10 bases fitting TRBD1. This CDR3 is 14 amino acids long. From germline, CDR1 is ENHRY and CDR2 SYGVKD. V trimming: 6 bases; J trimming: 5 bases; junction bases outside the gene matches: 7. The CDR3 protein is CAIRAGQGRHEQYF. DNA of the CDR3: TGTGCCATCAGGGCGGGACAGGGGCGGCACGAGCAGTACTTC.

The chain links TRBV9 to TRBJ1-3; a possible D gene is TRBD1 (5 bases). V lost 3 bases, J lost 1 base, and 14 bases lay in between. CDR3 length: 16 amino acids. The germline CDR1 and CDR2 sequences are SGDLS and YYNGEE. The CDR3 reads CASSDGPGTSGNTIYF. In DNA, the CDR3 is TGTGCCAGCAGCGATGGGCCGGGGACTTCTGGAAACACCATATATTTT.

This chain connects TRBV6-6 to TRBJ2-7, with 7 bases identical to TRBD1. Germline CDR1 MNHNY, CDR2 SVGAGI (reference sequence). V trimming: 5 bases; J trimming: 8 bases; junction bases outside the gene matches: 9. This CDR3 has 13 amino acids. The CDR3 region is CASSPTLQGKQYF. The CDR3 DNA follows: TGTGCCAGCAGTCCCACTTTACAGGGGAAGCAGTACTTC.

This rearrangement joins TRBV14 to TRBJ2-2, with a weak D call TRBD2 (6 bases). The germline gives CDR1 SGHDN, CDR2 FVKESK. V lost 5 bases to trimming and J lost 4 bases, with 17 bases between them. This CDR3 spans 16 amino acids. The CDR3 region is CASSDPFSGLTGELFF. In nucleotides, the CDR3 is TGTGCCAGCAGCGACCCATTTAGCGGACTCACCGGGGAGCTGTTTTTT.

The V gene is TRBV11-3, the J gene TRBJ2-2; D remains ambiguous. V dropped 2 bases and J dropped 6 bases, with 7 bases sitting between them. The CDR3 sequence is 13 residues long. Germline CDR1 SGHNT, CDR2 YENEEA. The CDR3 DNA follows: TGTGCCAGCAGCTTAATTCGGGCCGGGGAGCTGTTTTTT. Protein: CASSLIRAGELFF.

This clone was seen just once. This chain links TRBV11-2 with TRBJ2-7; TRBD1 aligns across 7 bases. Germline values: CDR1 SGHAT, CDR2 FQNNGV. The CDR3 runs 13 residues. Trimming removed 5 bases from V and 3 bases from J; junction bases left unmatched: 4. CDR3 amino acids: CASSLGQVYEQYF. For the CDR3, the DNA is TGTGCCAGCAGCCTTGGACAGGTCTACGAGCAGTACTTC. The variable domain in full, completed from reference TRBV11-2 and TRBJ2-7, reads EAGVAQSPRYKIIEKRQSVAFWCNPISGHATLYWYQQILGQGPKLLIQFQNNGVVDDSQLPKDRFSAERLKGVDSTLKIQPAKLEDSAVYLCASSLGQVYEQYFGPGTRLTVT.

The V gene is TRBV6-1, the J gene TRBJ2-3, with D tentatively TRBD2 (7 bases). Germline CDR1 MNHNS, CDR2 SASEGT. V was pared by 2 bases and J by 3 bases, with 21 bases between. This CDR3 comprises 18 residues. This CDR3 is CASSERGDYPFMTDTQYF. The CDR3 DNA sequence: TGTGCCAGCAGTGAAAGGGGGGACTACCCCTTTATGACAGATACGCAGTATTTT.

The rearrangement joins TRBV11-1 to TRBJ1-1, with D perhaps matching TRBD1 (6 bases). The CDR3 is 15 amino acids. Germline V gene data show CDR1 as SGHAT and CDR2 as FQDESV (reference sequence). Deletions cut 5 bases from V and 1 base from J, with 14 bases between. The chain's CDR3 is CASSRRGGGNTEAFF. The CDR3 nucleotides are TGTGCCAGCAGCCGCCGTGGGGGCGGGAACACTGAAGCTTTCTTT.

Of note for this clone: Mismatch with germline at one junction end may stem from a read error. The V call is TRBV18, the J call TRBJ2-6, with 8 bases matching TRBD1. The CDR3 has 19 residues. CDR1 is KGHSH and CDR2 is LQKENI in the germline V gene. The CDR3 spells CASSPVLAGQAPGANGLTF. The CDR3 DNA reads TGTGCCAGCTCACCAGTTCTGGCGGGACAGGCACCTGGGGCCAACGGCCTGACTTTC. Filled out from reference TRBV18 and TRBJ2-6, the complete variable domain reads NAGVMQNPRHLVRRRGQEARLRCSPMKGHSHVYWYRQLPEEGLKFMVYLQKENIIDESGMPKERFSAEFPKEGPSILRIQQVVRGDSAAYFCASSPVLAGQAPGANGLTFGAGSRLTVL.

The chain joins TRBV11-2 to TRBJ2-3, with 7 bases matching TRBD1. The J segment lost 0 bases and the V segment lost 5 bases, leaving 2 bases of the junction unmatched. Germline CDR1 reads SGHAT; CDR2 reads FQNNGV. The CDR3 is made up of 14 amino acids. The CDR3 loop reads CASSEGASTDTQYF. In nucleotides, the CDR3 is TGTGCCAGCAGCGAGGGGGCGAGCACAGATACGCAGTATTTT.

This clone was detected only once. One junction end disagrees with the germline gene, perhaps due to a read error. The chain has TRBV7-2 and TRBJ1-2, with 9 bases fitting TRBD1. CDR1 is SGHTA, CDR2 FQGNSA, per germline. The length of the CDR3 is 15 residues. The CDR3 sequence is CASSLAGQGFYDYTF. The CDR3 DNA sequence: TGTGCCAGCAGCTTAGCGGGACAGGGTTTCTATGACTACACCTTC.

The chain has TRBV6-4 and TRBJ1-2, with TRBD1 identical over 7 bases. Trimming cost V 0 bases and J 7 bases; bases outside gene matches: 2. The V gene's germline CDR1 is MRHNA and CDR2 SNTAGT. The CDR3 runs to 13 residues. Here the CDR3 reads CASSDSTGSGYTF. Here the CDR3 DNA reads TGTGCCAGCAGTGACTCGACAGGGAGTGGCTACACCTTC.

The chain carries TRBV7-9 and TRBJ1-1; D ambiguous. V gave up 2 bases and J gave up 2 bases, with 12 bases separating them. Germline V gene data show CDR1 as SEHNR and CDR2 as FQNEAQ (reference sequence). The CDR3 length is 15 residues. This chain's CDR3 is CASSLSAGANTEAFF. CDR3 nucleotide sequence: TGTGCCAGCAGCTTATCCGCGGGTGCTAACACTGAAGCTTTCTTT.